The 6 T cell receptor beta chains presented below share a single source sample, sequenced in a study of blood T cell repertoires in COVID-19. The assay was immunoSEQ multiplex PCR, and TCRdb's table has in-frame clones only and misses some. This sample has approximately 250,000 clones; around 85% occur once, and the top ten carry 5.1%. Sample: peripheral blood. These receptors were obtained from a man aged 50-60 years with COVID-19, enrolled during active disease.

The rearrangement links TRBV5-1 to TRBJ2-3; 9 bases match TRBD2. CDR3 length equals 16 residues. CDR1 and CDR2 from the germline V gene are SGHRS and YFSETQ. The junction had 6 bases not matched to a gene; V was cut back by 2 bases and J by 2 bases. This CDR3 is CASSLGRGGLTDTQYF. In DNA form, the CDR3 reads TGCGCCAGCAGCTTAGGGCGGGGGGGTCTCACAGATACGCAGTATTTT.

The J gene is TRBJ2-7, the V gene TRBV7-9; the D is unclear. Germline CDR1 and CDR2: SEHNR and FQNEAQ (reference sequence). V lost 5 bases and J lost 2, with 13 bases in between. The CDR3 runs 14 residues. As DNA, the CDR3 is TGTGCCAGCAGCCACCCTACAGTGGCCTACGAGCAGTACTTC. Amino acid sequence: CASSHPTVAYEQYF.

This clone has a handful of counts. In DNA, the CDR3 is TGTGCCAGCAGTTTGCCAGGGCACGGGGAGCTGTTTTTT. Its protein product is CASSLPGHGELFF. The gene calls are TRBV28 and TRBJ2-2; D is possibly TRBD1 (5 bases). Germline V gene sequence: CDR1 MDHEN, CDR2 SYDVKM. This CDR3 contains 13 residues. The V end lost 3 bases, the J end lost 7 bases, and 9 bases lay between the germline ends.

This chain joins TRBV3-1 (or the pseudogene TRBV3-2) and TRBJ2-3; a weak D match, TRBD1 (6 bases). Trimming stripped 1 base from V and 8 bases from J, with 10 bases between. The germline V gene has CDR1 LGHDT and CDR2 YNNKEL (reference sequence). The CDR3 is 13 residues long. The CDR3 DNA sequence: TGTGCCAGCAGCCAAGCCGGCAGGGGTACGCAGTATTTT. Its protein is CASSQAGRGTQYF.

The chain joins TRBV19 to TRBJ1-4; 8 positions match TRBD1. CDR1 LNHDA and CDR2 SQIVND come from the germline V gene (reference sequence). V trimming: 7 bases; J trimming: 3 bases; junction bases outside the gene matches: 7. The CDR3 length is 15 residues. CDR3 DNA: TGTGCCAGTACCACAGGGGGAGCTCCTAATGAAAAACTGTTTTTT. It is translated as CASTTGGAPNEKLFF.

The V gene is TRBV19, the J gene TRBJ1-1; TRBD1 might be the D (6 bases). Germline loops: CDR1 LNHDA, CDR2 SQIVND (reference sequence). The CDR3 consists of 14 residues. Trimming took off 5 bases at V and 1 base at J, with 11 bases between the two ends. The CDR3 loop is CASSSPGANTEAFF. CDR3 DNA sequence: TGTGCCAGTAGTTCTCCAGGGGCGAACACTGAAGCTTTCTTT.